The 9 T cell receptor beta chains given below trace back to one sample, sequenced in a study of CD8+CD57+ T cells in acquired aplastic anemia. Only patients with CD8+CD57+ cell expansion on flow cytometry were chosen for sequencing. The template for TCR beta VDJ and CDR3 sequence profiling was genomic DNA. TCRdb processed the reads anew with MiXCR; each CDR3 protein has one entry. Among 100,000 to 150,000 distinct CDR3 sequences listed, almost 40% were seen once. Sequencing was done on a sample of sorted CD4+, CD8+, or CD8+CD57+ T cells (not recorded which) from PBMCs. The receptors derive from a human donor with aplastic anemia.

In its sample, this clonotype was seen a few times. A much larger clonotype is one base distant, so this may be a read error. A read error is likely, as this CDR3 ends without the conserved phenylalanine or tryptophan. This sequence joins TRBV10-3 and TRBJ2-7; perhaps D is TRBD1 or TRBD2 (5 bases each). Trimming stripped 10 bases from V and 2 bases from J, with 21 bases between. The CDR3 spans 15 residues. Per the germline V gene, CDR1 is ENHRY and CDR2 is SYGVKD. CDR3 residues: CASRIRDHGAYEQYL. The CDR3 bases are TGTGCCAGCAGGATTAGGGACCACGGGGCCTACGAGCAGTACCTC.

The V call is TRBV29-1, the J call TRBJ2-5; 10 nucleotides agree with TRBD1. The V segment lost 6 bases and the J segment 5 bases; nucleotides outside the gene matches: 9. CDR3 length equals 14 residues. Germline values: CDR1 SQVTM, CDR2 ANQGSEA. The CDR3 DNA sequence: TGCAGCGTAACCAGGACAGGGGGGTCGGAGACCCAGTACTTC. It codes for CSVTRTGGSETQYF.

This clonotype was picked up one time. This chain uses TRBV7-4 with TRBJ1-1, with D unclear. Germline V gives CDR1 SGHVT, CDR2 SQSDAQ. This CDR3 is built from 14 residues. With 5 bases removed from V and 2 bases from J, the gap between germline ends came to 12 bases. Written as DNA, the CDR3 is TGTGCCAGCAGCCCCCAATCAGGTAACACTGAAGCTTTCTTT. It codes for CASSPQSGNTEAFF. Supplemented by reference TRBV7-4 and TRBJ1-1, the full variable domain reads GAGVSQSPRYKVAKRGRDVALRCDSISGHVTLYWYRQTLGQGSEVLTYSQSDAQRDKSGRPSGRFSAERPERSVSTLKIQRTEQGDSAVYLCASSPQSGNTEAFFGQGTRLTVV.

This clonotype was counted a few times. The DNA of the CDR3 is TGTGCCAGTATCAGGGACAGGGGAACCAAAAACATTCAGTACTTC. This encodes CASIRDRGTKNIQYF. The rearrangement joins TRBV28 to TRBJ2-4, with 10 bases identical to TRBD1. The CDR3 length is 15 residues. J gave up 2 bases and V 9 bases, and 7 bases lay outside the gene matches. In germline, CDR1 is MDHEN, CDR2 SYDVKM. Complete variable domain (other parts from reference TRBV28 and TRBJ2-4): DVKVTQSSRYLVKRTGEKVFLECVQDMDHENMFWYRQDPGLGLRLIYFSYDVKMKEKGDIPEGYSVSREKKERFSLILESASTNQTSMYLCASIRDRGTKNIQYFGAGTRLSVL.

This chain connects TRBV15 to TRBJ2-5, with D maybe TRBD2 (7 bases). CDR3 length equals 16 residues. Per germline, CDR1 LNHNV and CDR2 YYDKDF (reference sequence). Trimming shortened V by 0 bases and J by 5 bases, and 16 bases separated the two germline ends. CDR3 sequence reads: CATSRERGAVGETQYF. CDR3 sequence (DNA): TGTGCCACCAGCAGAGAACGGGGGGCCGTAGGGGAGACCCAGTACTTC.

This clonotype was seen more than once but under ten times. The chain couples TRBV24-1 to TRBJ2-5; possible D gene TRBD1, 6 bases. Germline V CDR1 and CDR2: KGHDR, SFDVKD. V shed 4 bases and J shed 2 bases, with 13 bases lying between them. This CDR3 has 15 amino acids. In DNA form, the CDR3 reads TGTGCCACCAGTGACTCCGGGACACCTCAAGAGACCCAGTACTTC. Translating gives CATSDSGTPQETQYF.

This clonotype was recorded many times. The V and J genes are TRBV6-1 and TRBJ1-2, with D possibly TRBD1 on 6 matching bases. V lost 3 bases and J 4 bases, leaving 15 bases between the germline ends. This CDR3 contains 15 residues. Germline lookup yields CDR1 MNHNS and CDR2 SASEGT. CDR3 nucleotide sequence: TGTGCCAGCAGTGACACAGGACAGAATCTCTATGGCTACACCTTC. Protein product: CASSDTGQNLYGYTF.

The genes are TRBV5-4 and TRBJ1-4; no reliable D call. This CDR3 region has 17 residues. Between the trimmed V and J ends, which lost 3 bases and 0 bases, there was a span of 15 bases. Germline assignment: CDR1 SGHNT and CDR2 YYREEE (reference sequence). The CDR3 nucleotides read TGTGCCAGCAGCTACAAGGGAGGTTTTGCAACTAATGAAAAACTGTTTTTT. The encoded protein is CASSYKGGFATNEKLFF.

The rearrangement uses TRBV30 and TRBJ1-5; TRBD1 is a possible D gene (5 bases). The germline CDR1 and CDR2 sequences are GTSNPN and SVGIG (reference sequence). Trimming left V 2 bases short and J 9 bases short, with 14 bases between. The CDR3 runs 13 residues. The CDR3 loop is CAWSRQGLGPQHF. The CDR3 bases are TGTGCCTGGAGTCGGCAGGGCCTGGGGCCCCAGCATTTT. The complete variable domain, with remaining parts taken from reference TRBV30 and TRBJ1-5, reads SQTIHQWPATLVQPVGSPLSLECTVEGTSNPNLYWYRQAAGRGLQLLFYSVGIGQISSEVPQNLSASRPQDRQFILSSKKLLLSDSGFYLCAWSRQGLGPQHFGDGTRLSIL.